This section outlines one TCR beta chain sequence together with its context. The antigen is not known. The assay was immunoSEQ multiplex PCR, and TCRdb's table has in-frame clones only and misses some. The data contain over 70,000 clones, roughly nine tenths of them singletons. The germline gives CDR1 SGHVS, CDR2 FNYEAQ. This CDR3 spans 17 amino acids. V was pared by 1 base and J by 1 base, with 4 bases of the junction left unmatched. Recipients received nonmyeloablative bone marrow transplants from related graft donors, with transient mixed chimerism. Unstimulated Tregs (CD4+CD25+CD127-) and CD4+CD25- non-Tregs were sorted from PBMCs. The data were taken from a study of Tregs in tolerant kidney transplant recipients. Study-level findings and limits: This study did not directly address biological reproducibility. In tolerant patients, donor-specific Tregs outgrew total Tregs, suggesting antigen-driven expansion.

The chain employs TRBV7-6 and TRBJ2-2, with 9 bases matching TRBD1. The origin of this receptor is a human patient who received a combined kidney and bone marrow transplant. T cells may partly derive from the graft donor. Specimen: CD4+ T cells from blood (PBMCs), collected 24 months after the transplant. CDR3 sequence reads: CASSLGLGQGNTGELFF. CDR3 coding DNA: TGTGCCAGCAGCTTAGGCCTGGGACAGGGGAACACCGGGGAGCTGTTTTTT.